This T cell receptor beta chain was profiled in a study of regulatory T cells in long-lasting Graves disease. This clonotype showed up many times. Building the TCR beta libraries relied on iRepertoire HTBI primers, and CDR3 regions underwent Arm-PCR. TCRdb called the multiplex PCR reads again in MiXCR, with one record for every CDR3 protein. Of 680,000 or so distinct CDR3 sequences listed, about 16% are singletons. Time point indicated: newly diagnosed GD, antithyroid drugs for less than 3 months. PBMC RNA served as the TCR library source. V gave up 3 bases and J gave up 0 bases, with 6 bases separating them. The germline CDR1 and CDR2 sequences are LGHDT and YNNKEL (reference sequence). The CDR3 contains 13 residues. The sample was also reused in another study, on T cells in Graves' hyperthyroidism and ophthalmopathy.

The rearrangement joins TRBV3-1 to TRBJ2-7, with D unresolved. This TCR was recovered from a woman younger than 45 with Graves disease. The material sequenced was peripheral blood mononuclear cells (PBMCs), taken at new diagnosis, from a patient treated with antithyroid drugs. CDR3 in DNA: TGTGCCAGCAGCCAGGGAAGCTCCTACGAGCAGTACTTC. Residues: CASSQGSSYEQYF.